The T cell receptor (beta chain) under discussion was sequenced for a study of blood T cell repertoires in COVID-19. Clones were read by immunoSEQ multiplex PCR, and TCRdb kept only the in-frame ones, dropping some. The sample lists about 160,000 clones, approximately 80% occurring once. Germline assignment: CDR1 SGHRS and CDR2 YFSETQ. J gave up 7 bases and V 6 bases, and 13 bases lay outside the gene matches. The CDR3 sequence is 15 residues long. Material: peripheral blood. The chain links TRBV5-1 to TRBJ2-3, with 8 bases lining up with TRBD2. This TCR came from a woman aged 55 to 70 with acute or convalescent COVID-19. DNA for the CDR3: TGCGCCAGCACCCTAAGCGGGGGTAAGGGCCATACGCAGTATTTT. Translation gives CASTLSGGKGHTQYF.